Listed below are T cell receptor beta chains from one sample, sequenced in a study of OX40 agonist ivuxolimab in advanced cancers. Profiling relied on immunoSEQ multiplex PCR, and the TCRdb table lists in-frame clones only, not all of them. The sample includes tens of thousands of clones, approximately 86% of them seen just once. The material was CD4+ or CD8+ T cells sorted from blood, obtained in a trial of the OX40 agonist ivuxolimab. Receptor source: an adult with an advanced solid tumor such as melanoma, head and neck, liver or kidney cancer. Both conserved end residues are part of each CDR3. D genes are given only for firm matches. The size of a clone is reported for some rows only, either as once, few or many, or as a class for expanded clones.

CDR3 protein	CDR3 DNA	J gene	clone size	V gene	D gene
CASSQDPDKLETEAFF	TGCGCCAGCAGCCAAGATCCCGACAAACTGGAGACTGAAGCTTTCTTT	TRBJ1-1	.	TRBV4-3	.
CASSHGGREQYF	TGTGCCAGCAGCCATGGGGGGAGGGAGCAGTACTTC	TRBJ2-5	.	TRBV7-8	TRBD2
CASSSRDYNEQYF	TGTGCCAGCAGCTCCCGGGACTACAACGAGCAGTACTTC	TRBJ2-7	.	TRBV7-2	TRBD2
CASTTPGEKLFF	TGTGCCAGCACCACACCGGGGGAAAAACTGTTTTTT	TRBJ1-4	.	TRBV28	.
CASTRQGITMNTEAFF	TGTGCCAGCACCCGACAGGGTATTACAATGAACACTGAAGCTTTCTTT	TRBJ1-1	.	TRBV19	TRBD1
CATLGVNTGELFF	TGTGCAACCCTCGGGGTGAACACCGGGGAGCTGTTTTTT	TRBJ2-2	.	TRBV28	.
CASSLKVQGGTWEQYF	TGTGCCAGCAGCTTAAAGGTTCAGGGGGGAACGTGGGAGCAGTACTTC	TRBJ2-7	.	TRBV7-9	.
CASNIGTSVTGELFF	TGTGCCAGCAACATAGGGACTAGCGTCACCGGGGAGCTGTTTTTT	TRBJ2-2	.	TRBV6-6	TRBD2
CASSYSLLGSYEQYF	TGTGCCAGCAGTTACTCCCTCTTGGGGAGCTACGAGCAGTACTTC	TRBJ2-7	.	TRBV6-6	.
CASSLARNNEQFF	TGTGCCAGCAGCTTAGCTAGAAACAATGAGCAGTTCTTC	TRBJ2-1	few	TRBV7-2	.
CASSFGWGLSTDTQYF	TGCGCCAGCAGCTTTGGTTGGGGGCTAAGCACAGATACGCAGTATTTT	TRBJ2-3	.	TRBV5-1	.
CASSVSGTAYEQYF	TGTGCCAGCAGCGTATCTGGGACTGCCTACGAGCAGTACTTC	TRBJ2-7	.	TRBV9	.
CASSDGTGDYNEQFF	TGTGCCAGCAGCGACGGGACGGGCGACTACAATGAGCAGTTCTTC	TRBJ2-1	.	TRBV11-3	.
CASSKSQWATDTQYF	TGTGCCAGCAGTAAGAGTCAGTGGGCTACAGATACGCAGTATTTT	TRBJ2-3	.	TRBV27	.
CASSLRTQVTGELFF	TGTGCCAGCAGCCTACGGACCCAAGTCACCGGGGAGCTGTTTTTT	TRBJ2-2	.	TRBV11-3	.
CASSKGPSSYNEQFF	TGTGCCAGCAGTAAGGGACCGAGCTCCTACAATGAGCAGTTCTTC	TRBJ2-1	.	TRBV2	.
CASGTYTGTGGTDTQYF	TGCGCCAGCGGAACGTATACCGGGACAGGGGGCACAGATACGCAGTATTTT	TRBJ2-3	.	TRBV5-1	TRBD1
CASSLADTDTQYF	TGTGCCAGCAGTTTAGCGGACACAGATACGCAGTATTTT	TRBJ2-3	.	TRBV28	.
CASSPTTSGYEQYF	TGTGCCAGCAGTCCTACCACTAGCGGCTACGAGCAGTACTTC	TRBJ2-7	.	TRBV6-5	TRBD2
CASSVRGDSNQPQHF	TGTGCCAGCAGTGTCAGAGGGGATAGCAATCAGCCCCAGCATTTT	TRBJ1-5	.	TRBV6-4	.
CASSDARARAKNIQYF	TGTGCCAGCAGTGATGCTAGGGCCCGAGCCAAAAACATTCAGTACTTC	TRBJ2-4	.	TRBV6-4	.
CASSLRTTADTQYF	TGTGCCAGCAGCCTGCGGACTACAGCAGATACGCAGTATTTT	TRBJ2-3	.	TRBV7-9	.
CASSLYRLHNEQFF	TGTGCCAGCAGCTTATATCGGCTACACAATGAGCAGTTCTTC	TRBJ2-1	.	TRBV7-8	.
CASSDVVWNEQFF	TGTGCCAGCAGTGACGTGGTCTGGAATGAGCAGTTCTTC	TRBJ2-1	few	TRBV6-4	.
CASSVPSRYNEQFF	TGTGCCAGCAGCGTACCGTCCCGATACAATGAGCAGTTCTTC	TRBJ2-1	.	TRBV5-4	.
CASSQGQGHGYTF	TGTGCCAGCAGCCAAGGCCAGGGCCATGGCTACACCTTC	TRBJ1-2	few	TRBV14	.
CAWSGAEGAGNTIYF	TGTGCCTGGAGTGGGGCCGAGGGCGCTGGAAACACCATATATTTT	TRBJ1-3	.	TRBV30	.
CASSGPTTNEKLFF	TGTGCCAGCAGTGGACCGACAACTAATGAAAAACTGTTTTTT	TRBJ1-4	.	TRBV2	.
CASSLGPSHEQFF	TGTGCCAGCAGCTTAGGCCCCTCCCATGAGCAGTTCTTC	TRBJ2-1	once	TRBV7-3	.
CASSLVTGSSTDTQYF	TGTGCCAGCAGCTTAGTGACGGGGTCTAGCACAGATACGCAGTATTTT	TRBJ2-3	.	TRBV13	.